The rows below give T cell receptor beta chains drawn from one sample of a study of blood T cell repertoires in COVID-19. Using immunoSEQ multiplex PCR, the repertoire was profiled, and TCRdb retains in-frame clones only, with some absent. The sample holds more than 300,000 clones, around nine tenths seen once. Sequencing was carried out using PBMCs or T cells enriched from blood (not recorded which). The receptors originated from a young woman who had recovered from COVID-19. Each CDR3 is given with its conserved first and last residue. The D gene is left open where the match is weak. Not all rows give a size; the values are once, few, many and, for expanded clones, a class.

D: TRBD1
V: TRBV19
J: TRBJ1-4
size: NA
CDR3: CASSSGGQGEKLFF
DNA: TGTGCCAGTAGTTCAGGGGGCCAGGGCGAAAAACTGTTTTTT

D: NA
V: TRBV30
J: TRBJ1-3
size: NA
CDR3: CAWRNPSSGNTIYF
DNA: TGTGCCTGGAGAAACCCGAGCTCTGGAAACACCATATATTTT

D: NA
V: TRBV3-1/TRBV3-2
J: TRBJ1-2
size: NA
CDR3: CASSQVATANLDPAGYTF
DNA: TGTGCCAGCAGCCAAGTGGCGACAGCCAACCTAGACCCCGCCGGCTACACCTTC

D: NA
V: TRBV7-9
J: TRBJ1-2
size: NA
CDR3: CASSGGNGGYTF
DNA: TGTGCCAGCAGCGGCGGAAACGGGGGCTACACCTTC

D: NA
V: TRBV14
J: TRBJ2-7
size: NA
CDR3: CASSQFLYEQYF
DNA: TGTGCCAGCAGCCAATTCCTATACGAGCAGTACTTC

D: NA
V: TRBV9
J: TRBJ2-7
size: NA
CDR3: CASSVGQAGYEQYF
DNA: TGTGCCAGCAGCGTAGGACAGGCCGGCTACGAGCAGTACTTC

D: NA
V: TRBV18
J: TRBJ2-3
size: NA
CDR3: CASSPPSQSTDTQYF
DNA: TGTGCCAGCTCACCACCGTCTCAGTCCACAGATACGCAGTATTTT

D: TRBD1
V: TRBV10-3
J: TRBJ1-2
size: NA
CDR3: CAISRDSSRTNYGYTF
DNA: TGTGCCATCAGCCGGGACAGCTCACGAACTAACTATGGCTACACCTTC

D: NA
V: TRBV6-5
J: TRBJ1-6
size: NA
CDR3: CASGRGSYNSPLHF
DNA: TGTGCCAGCGGGAGGGGATCCTATAATTCACCCCTCCACTTT

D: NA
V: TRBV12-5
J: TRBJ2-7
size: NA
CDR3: CASGLVQSSGEQYF
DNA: TGTGCTAGTGGTTTGGTACAGAGCTCTGGGGAGCAGTACTTC

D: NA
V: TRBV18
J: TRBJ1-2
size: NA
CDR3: CASSPVAGNYGYTF
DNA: TGTGCCAGCTCACCGGTGGCGGGGAACTATGGCTACACCTTC

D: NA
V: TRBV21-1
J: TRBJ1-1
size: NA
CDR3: CAINCGLGNPNTEAFF
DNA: TGTGCCATCAATTGTGGACTAGGCAACCCGAACACTGAAGCTTTCTTT

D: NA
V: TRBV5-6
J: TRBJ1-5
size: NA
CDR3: CASSFGGRNQPQHF
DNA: TGTGCCAGCAGCTTCGGTGGGCGCAATCAGCCCCAGCATTTT

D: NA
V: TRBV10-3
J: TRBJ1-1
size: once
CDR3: CAISAGGNTEAFF
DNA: TGTGCCATCAGTGCGGGAGGGAACACTGAAGCTTTCTTT

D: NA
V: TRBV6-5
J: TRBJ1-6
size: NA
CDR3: CASSWGGSPLHF
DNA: TGTGCCAGCAGTTGGGGAGGGTCACCCCTCCACTTT

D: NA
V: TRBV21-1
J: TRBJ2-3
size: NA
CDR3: CASRIGSGGSTDTQYF
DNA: TGTGCCAGCCGAATCGGTAGCGGGGGAAGCACAGATACGCAGTATTTT

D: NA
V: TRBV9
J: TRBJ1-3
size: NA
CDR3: CASSVDFWTAGNTIYF
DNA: TGTGCCAGCAGCGTAGATTTTTGGACAGCTGGAAACACCATATATTTT

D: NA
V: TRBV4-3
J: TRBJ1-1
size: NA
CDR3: CASSQDYAGGRYTEAFF
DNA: TGCGCCAGCAGCCAAGATTACGCAGGTGGGAGATACACTGAAGCTTTCTTT

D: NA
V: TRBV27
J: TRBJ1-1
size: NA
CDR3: CASRSGGGTAFF
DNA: TGTGCCAGCAGAAGTGGGGGGGGGACCGCTTTCTTT

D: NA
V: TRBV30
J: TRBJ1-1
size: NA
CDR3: CAWSHVEGGEAFF
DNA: TGTGCCTGGAGCCACGTGGAGGGAGGTGAAGCTTTCTTT

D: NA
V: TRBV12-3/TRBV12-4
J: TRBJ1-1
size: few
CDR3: CASTVRGRTEAFF
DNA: TGTGCCAGCACCGTTAGAGGGCGGACTGAAGCTTTCTTT

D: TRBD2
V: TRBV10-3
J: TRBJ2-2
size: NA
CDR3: CAIRGLGVGTGELFF
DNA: TGTGCCATCAGGGGACTAGGGGTAGGGACCGGGGAGCTGTTTTTT

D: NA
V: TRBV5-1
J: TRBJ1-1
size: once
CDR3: CASKPPRAGLNTEAFF
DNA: TGCGCCAGCAAACCGCCCAGAGCGGGGTTGAACACTGAAGCTTTCTTT

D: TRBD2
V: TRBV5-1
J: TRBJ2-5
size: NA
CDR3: CASSSWGLAGAQETQYF
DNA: TGCGCCAGCAGCTCGTGGGGACTAGCGGGGGCACAGGAGACCCAGTACTTC

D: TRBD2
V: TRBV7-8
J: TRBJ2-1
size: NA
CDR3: CASSLGSSGGYKNEQFF
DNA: TGTGCCAGCAGCCTTGGGAGTAGCGGGGGGTATAAAAATGAGCAGTTCTTC

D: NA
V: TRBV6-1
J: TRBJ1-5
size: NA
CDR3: CASSEEVTYSNQPQHF
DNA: TGTGCCAGCAGTGAAGAAGTGACATATAGCAATCAGCCCCAGCATTTT

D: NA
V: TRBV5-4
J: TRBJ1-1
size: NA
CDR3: CASSSLGGITEAFF
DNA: TGTGCCAGCAGCTCGCTCGGAGGGATTACTGAAGCTTTCTTT

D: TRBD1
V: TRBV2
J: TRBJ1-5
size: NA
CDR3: CASKQTGQGGNQPQHF
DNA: TGTGCCAGCAAGCAGACGGGACAGGGAGGCAATCAGCCCCAGCATTTT

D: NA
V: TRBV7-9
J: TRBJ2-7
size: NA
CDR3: CASSLLADEQYF
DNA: TGTGCCAGCAGCTTATTGGCAGACGAGCAGTACTTC

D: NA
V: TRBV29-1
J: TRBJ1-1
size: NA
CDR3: CSVDTTGPLLTEAFF
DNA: TGCAGCGTTGATACGACAGGCCCCCTTCTTACTGAAGCTTTCTTT

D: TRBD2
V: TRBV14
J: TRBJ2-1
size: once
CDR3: CASSSLAGGYNEQFF
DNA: TGTGCCAGCAGCTCTCTAGCGGGGGGGTACAATGAGCAGTTCTTC

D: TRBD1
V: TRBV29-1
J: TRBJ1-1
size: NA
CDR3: CSVDQGATEAFF
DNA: TGCAGCGTTGATCAGGGGGCCACTGAAGCTTTCTTT

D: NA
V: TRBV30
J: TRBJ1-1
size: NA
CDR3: CAWTLLRNTEAFF
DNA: TGTGCCTGGACCTTGCTTAGAAACACTGAAGCTTTCTTT

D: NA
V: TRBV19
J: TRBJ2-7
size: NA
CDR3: CASSVYRAPGDYEQYF
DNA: TGTGCCAGTAGTGTTTACCGGGCTCCAGGGGACTACGAGCAGTACTTC

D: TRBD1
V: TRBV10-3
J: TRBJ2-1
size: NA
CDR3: CAISFGQGDYNEQFF
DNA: TGTGCCATCAGTTTTGGACAGGGGGACTACAATGAGCAGTTCTTC

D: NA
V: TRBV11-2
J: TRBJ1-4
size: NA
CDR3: CASSLLTATNEKLFF
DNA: TGTGCCAGCAGCTTATTGACAGCAACTAATGAAAAACTGTTTTTT

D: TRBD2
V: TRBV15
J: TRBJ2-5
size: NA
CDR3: CATSRDPGGPQETQYF
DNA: TGTGCCACCAGCAGAGATCCGGGAGGGCCGCAAGAGACCCAGTACTTC

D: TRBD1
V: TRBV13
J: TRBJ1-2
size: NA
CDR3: CASSPGRDRPNYGYTF
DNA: TGTGCCAGCAGCCCAGGCCGGGACAGACCTAACTATGGCTACACCTTC

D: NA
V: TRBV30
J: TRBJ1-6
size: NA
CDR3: CAWSGQAVQGSPLHF
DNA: TGTGCCTGGAGTGGTCAGGCCGTTCAGGGGTCACCCCTCCACTTT

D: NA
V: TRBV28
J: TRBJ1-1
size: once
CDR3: CASTPNPGGAFF
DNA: TGTGCCAGCACCCCTAACCCCGGAGGGGCTTTCTTT

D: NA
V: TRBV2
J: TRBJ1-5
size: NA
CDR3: CASSLQGLGNQPQHF
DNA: TGTGCCAGCAGCTTACAGGGTCTCGGCAATCAGCCCCAGCATTTT

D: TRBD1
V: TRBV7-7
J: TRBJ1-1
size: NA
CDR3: CASSFNGTGGGNEAFF
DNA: TGTGCTAGCAGCTTCAACGGGACAGGGGGCGGGAATGAAGCTTTCTTT

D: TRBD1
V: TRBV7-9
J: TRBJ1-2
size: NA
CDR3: CASSLDLTGGAFGYTF
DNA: TGTGCCAGCAGCTTAGATCTCACAGGGGGCGCGTTTGGCTACACCTTC

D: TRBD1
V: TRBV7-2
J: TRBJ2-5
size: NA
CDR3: CASGGQGASETQYF
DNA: TGTGCCAGCGGGGGACAGGGGGCTTCGGAGACCCAGTACTTC

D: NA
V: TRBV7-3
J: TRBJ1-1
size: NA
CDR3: CASSLNQGSGTEAFF
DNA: TGTGCCAGCAGCTTAAACCAGGGATCTGGCACTGAAGCTTTCTTT

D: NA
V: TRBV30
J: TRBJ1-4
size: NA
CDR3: CAWSGDGFRFF
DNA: TGTGCCTGGAGTGGAGATGGTTTTAGGTTTTTT

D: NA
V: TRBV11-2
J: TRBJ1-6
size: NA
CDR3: CASSLVGDSPLHF
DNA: TGTGCCAGCAGCTTAGTCGGGGATTCACCCCTCCACTTT